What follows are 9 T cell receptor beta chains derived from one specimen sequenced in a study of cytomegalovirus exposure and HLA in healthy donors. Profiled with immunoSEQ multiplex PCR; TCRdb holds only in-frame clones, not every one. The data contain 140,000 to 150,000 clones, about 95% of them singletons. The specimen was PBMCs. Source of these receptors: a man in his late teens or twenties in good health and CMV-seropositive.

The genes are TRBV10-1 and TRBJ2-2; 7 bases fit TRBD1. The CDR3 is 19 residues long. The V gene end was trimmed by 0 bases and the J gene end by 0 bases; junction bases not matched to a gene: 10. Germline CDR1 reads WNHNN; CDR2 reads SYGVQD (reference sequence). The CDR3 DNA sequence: TGCGCCAGCAGTGAGTCGGTATACAGGGGCCGCGCGAACACCGGGGAGCTGTTTTTT. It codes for CASSESVYRGRANTGELFF.

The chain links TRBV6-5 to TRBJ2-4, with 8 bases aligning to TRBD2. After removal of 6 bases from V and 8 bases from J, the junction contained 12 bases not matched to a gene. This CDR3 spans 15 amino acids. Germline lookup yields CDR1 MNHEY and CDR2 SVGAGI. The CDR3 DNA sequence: TGTGCCAGCAGAAGCCCAGGCCGGGGGGGGGACATTCAGTACTTC. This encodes CASRSPGRGGDIQYF.

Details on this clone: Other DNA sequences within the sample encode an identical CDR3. DNA for the CDR3: TGTGCCAGTCGCCGACAGGGGGGCAATCAGCCCCAGCATTTT. This translates into CASRRQGGNQPQHF. The gene calls are TRBV19 and TRBJ1-5, with 9 bases aligning to TRBD1. The CDR3 is made up of 14 amino acids. The trim removed 8 bases at V and 2 bases at J, leaving 4 bases unmatched. Germline CDR1 reads LNHDA; CDR2 reads SQIVND (reference sequence).

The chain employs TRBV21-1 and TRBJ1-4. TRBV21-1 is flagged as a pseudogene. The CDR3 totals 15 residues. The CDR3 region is CASSKVRPQNEKLFF. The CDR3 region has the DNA TGTGCCAGCAGCAAAGTGAGGCCTCAAAATGAAAAACTGTTTTTT.

The CDR3: CASRREVEQYF. The CDR3 DNA reads TGTGCCAGCCGGAGGGAGGTCGAGCAGTACTTC. The chain combines TRBV2 with TRBJ2-7; a possible D gene is TRBD2 (6 bases). This CDR3 has 11 amino acids. The germline gives CDR1 SNHLY, CDR2 FYNNEI. Trimming removed 8 bases from V and 6 bases from J, with 11 bases in between.

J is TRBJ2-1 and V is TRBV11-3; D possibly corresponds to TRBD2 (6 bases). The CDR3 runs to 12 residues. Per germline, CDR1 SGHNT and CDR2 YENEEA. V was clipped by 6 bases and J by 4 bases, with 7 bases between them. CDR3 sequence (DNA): TGTGCCAGCAGGGAGGGATACAATGAGCAGTTCTTC. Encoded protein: CASREGYNEQFF.

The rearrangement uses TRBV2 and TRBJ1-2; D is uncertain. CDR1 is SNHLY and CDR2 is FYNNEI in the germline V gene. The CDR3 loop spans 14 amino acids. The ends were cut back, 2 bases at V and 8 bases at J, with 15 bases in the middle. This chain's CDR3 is CASSEISRGEGYTF. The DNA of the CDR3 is TGTGCCAGCAGTGAAATCAGTCGGGGAGAAGGCTACACCTTC.

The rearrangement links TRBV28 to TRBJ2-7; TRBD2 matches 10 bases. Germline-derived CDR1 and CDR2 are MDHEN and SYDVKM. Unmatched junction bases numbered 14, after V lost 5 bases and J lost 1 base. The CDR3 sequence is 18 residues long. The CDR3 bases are TGTGCCAGCAGTCTCGGGACAGTACTAGCGGGGTCATCCTACGAGCAGTACTTC. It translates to CASSLGTVLAGSSYEQYF.

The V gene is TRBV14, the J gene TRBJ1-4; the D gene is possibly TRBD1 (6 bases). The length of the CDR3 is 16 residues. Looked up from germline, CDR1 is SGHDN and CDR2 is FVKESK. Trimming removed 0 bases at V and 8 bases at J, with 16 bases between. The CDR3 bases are TGTGCCAGCAGCCAAGATCATTACGGACAGTCGGAAAAACTGTTTTTT. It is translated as CASSQDHYGQSEKLFF.